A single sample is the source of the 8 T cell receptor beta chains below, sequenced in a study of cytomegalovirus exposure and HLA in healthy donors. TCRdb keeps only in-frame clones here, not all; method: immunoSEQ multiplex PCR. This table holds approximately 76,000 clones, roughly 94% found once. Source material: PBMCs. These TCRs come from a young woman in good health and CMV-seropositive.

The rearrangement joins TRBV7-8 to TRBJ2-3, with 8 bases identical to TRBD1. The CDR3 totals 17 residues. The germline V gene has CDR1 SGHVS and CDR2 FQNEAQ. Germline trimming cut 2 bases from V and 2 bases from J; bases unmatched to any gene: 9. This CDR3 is CASSLRHRGIPTDTQYF. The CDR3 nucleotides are TGTGCCAGCAGCTTAAGGCACAGGGGGATTCCCACAGATACGCAGTATTTT.

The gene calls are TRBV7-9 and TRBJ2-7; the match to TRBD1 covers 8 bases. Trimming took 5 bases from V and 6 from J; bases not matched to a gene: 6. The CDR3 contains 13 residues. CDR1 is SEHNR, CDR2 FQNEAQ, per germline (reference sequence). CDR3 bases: TGTGCCAGCAGCGGCAGGGGGCGGACCGAGCAGTACTTC. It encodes CASSGRGRTEQYF.

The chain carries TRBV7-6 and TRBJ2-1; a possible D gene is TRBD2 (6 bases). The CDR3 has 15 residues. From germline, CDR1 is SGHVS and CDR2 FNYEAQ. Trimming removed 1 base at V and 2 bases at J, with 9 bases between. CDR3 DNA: TGTGCCAGCAGCTTAGGACTAGGAGCCTACAATGAGCAGTTCTTC. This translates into CASSLGLGAYNEQFF.

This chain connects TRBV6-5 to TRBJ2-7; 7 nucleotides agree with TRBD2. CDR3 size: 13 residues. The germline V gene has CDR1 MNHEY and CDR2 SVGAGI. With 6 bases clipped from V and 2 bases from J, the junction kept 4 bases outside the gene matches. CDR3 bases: TGTGCCAGCAGCCGGACTAGACCCTACGAGCAGTACTTC. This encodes CASSRTRPYEQYF.

The CDR3 sequence: CASSGGLAGGSYNEQFF. Here the CDR3 DNA reads TGCGCCAGCAGCGGAGGACTAGCGGGGGGCTCCTACAATGAGCAGTTCTTC. This chain links TRBV5-1 with TRBJ2-1; 14 nucleotides match TRBD2. J gave up 0 bases and V 4 bases, and 3 bases lay outside the gene matches. The CDR3 runs 17 residues. Germline lookup yields CDR1 SGHRS and CDR2 YFSETQ.

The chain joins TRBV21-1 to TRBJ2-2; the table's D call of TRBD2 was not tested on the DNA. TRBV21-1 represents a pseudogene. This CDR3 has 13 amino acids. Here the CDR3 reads CASFRGSTGELFF. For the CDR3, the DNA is TGTGCCAGCTTCCGGGGAAGCACCGGGGAGCTGTTTTTT.

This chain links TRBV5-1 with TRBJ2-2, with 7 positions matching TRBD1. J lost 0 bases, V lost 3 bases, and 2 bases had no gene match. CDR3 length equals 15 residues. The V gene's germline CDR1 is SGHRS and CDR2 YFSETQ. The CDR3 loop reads CASSSTGSNTGELFF. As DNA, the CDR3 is TGCGCCAGCAGCTCGACAGGGTCGAACACCGGGGAGCTGTTTTTT.

This CDR3 is CASSLTGGGQPQHF. DNA for the CDR3: TGTGCCAGCAGTTTGACAGGGGGAGGGCAGCCCCAGCATTTT. The chain combines TRBV28 with TRBJ1-5; 9 bases map to TRBD1. With V trimmed by 3 bases and J by 7 bases, 4 bases remained unmatched. The CDR3 contains 14 residues. Germline V gene lookup returns CDR1 MDHEN and CDR2 SYDVKM.